This T cell receptor (beta chain) was obtained from a study of blood T cell repertoires in COVID-19. Study as a whole: Some COVID-19 samples were acute and others convalescent; all came from the United States, Italy and Spain. Sources were T cells, B-cell-depleted T cells, or PBMCs; the material itself was cDNA or gDNA.

In the original analysis: Reference gene primer amplification gave nucleated cell count estimates. Produced via immunoSEQ multiplex PCR; TCRdb's table is partial and in-frame only. The V and J calls and clone size are taken from that table; D and trimming were inferred from the DNA. The profile shows about 95,000 clones, 87% of them singletons. CDR1 is SGHNT, CDR2 YYREEE, per germline (reference sequence). Deletions cut 0 bases from V and 7 bases from J, with 17 bases between. This CDR3 has 15 residues. The chain couples TRBV5-4 to TRBJ2-7; D may be TRBD2 (6 bases). The origin of this receptor is a human donor in a cohort sampled during active COVID-19. The sequenced sample was peripheral blood. The CDR3 DNA follows: TGTGCCAGCAGCTTGGATAGGGGAGGCGCACGGGAGCAGTACTTC. Translated, it gives CASSLDRGGAREQYF.